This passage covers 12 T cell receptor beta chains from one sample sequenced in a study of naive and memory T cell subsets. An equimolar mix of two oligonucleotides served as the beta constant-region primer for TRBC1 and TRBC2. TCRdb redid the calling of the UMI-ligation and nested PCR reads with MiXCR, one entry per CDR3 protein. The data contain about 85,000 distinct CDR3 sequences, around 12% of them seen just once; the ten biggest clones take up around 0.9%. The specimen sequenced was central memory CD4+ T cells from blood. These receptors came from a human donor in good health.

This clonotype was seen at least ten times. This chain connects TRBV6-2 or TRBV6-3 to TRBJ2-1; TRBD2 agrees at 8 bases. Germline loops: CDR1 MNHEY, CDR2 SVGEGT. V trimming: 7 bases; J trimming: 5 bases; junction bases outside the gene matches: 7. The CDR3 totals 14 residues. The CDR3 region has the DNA TGTGCCAGCATTATGGATAGCGGGAACAATGAGCAGTTCTTC. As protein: CASIMDSGNNEQFF.

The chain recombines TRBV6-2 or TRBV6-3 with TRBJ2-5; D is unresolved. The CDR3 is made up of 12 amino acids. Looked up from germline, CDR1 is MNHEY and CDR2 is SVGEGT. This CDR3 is CVPSSNRETQYF. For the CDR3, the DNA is TGTGTACCCTCATCTAACCGGGAGACCCAGTACTTC.

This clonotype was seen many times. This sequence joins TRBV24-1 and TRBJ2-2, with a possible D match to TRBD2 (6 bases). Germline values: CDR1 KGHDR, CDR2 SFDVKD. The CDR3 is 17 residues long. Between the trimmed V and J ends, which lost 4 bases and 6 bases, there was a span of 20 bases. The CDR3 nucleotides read TGTGCCACCAGTGACGCGACCCGGGGGTTAGGTCCCGGGGAGCTGTTTTTT. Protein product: CATSDATRGLGPGELFF.

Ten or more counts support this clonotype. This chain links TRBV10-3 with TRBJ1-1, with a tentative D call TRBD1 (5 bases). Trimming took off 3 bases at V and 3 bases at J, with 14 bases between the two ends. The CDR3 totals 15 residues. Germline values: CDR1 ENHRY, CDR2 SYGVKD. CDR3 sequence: CAISESQGVDTEAFF. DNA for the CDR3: TGTGCCATCAGTGAAAGTCAGGGAGTTGACACTGAAGCTTTCTTT.

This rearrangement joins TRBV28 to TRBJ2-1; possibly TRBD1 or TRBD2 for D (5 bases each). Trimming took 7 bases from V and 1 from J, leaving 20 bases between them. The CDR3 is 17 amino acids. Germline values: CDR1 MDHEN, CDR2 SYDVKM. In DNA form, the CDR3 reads TGTGCCAGCACCTCTGGGGACCCAGCACGGTCCTACAATGAGCAGTTCTTC. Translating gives CASTSGDPARSYNEQFF.

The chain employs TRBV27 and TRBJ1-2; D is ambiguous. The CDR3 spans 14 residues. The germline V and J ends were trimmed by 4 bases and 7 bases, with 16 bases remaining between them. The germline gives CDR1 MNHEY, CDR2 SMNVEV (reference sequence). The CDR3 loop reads CASSSSTGEGGYTF. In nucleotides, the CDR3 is TGTGCCAGCAGTTCGAGTACGGGAGAGGGTGGCTACACCTTC.

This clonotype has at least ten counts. CDR3 region: CASKPWTGEETQYF. The CDR3 region has the DNA TGTGCCAGCAAGCCTTGGACAGGGGAAGAGACCCAGTACTTC. This rearrangement joins TRBV5-4 to TRBJ2-5; 9 bases match TRBD1. The CDR3 contains 14 residues. CDR1 and CDR2 from the germline V gene are SGHNT and YYREEE (reference sequence). The V gene end was trimmed by 6 bases and the J gene end by 3 bases; junction bases not matched to a gene: 6.

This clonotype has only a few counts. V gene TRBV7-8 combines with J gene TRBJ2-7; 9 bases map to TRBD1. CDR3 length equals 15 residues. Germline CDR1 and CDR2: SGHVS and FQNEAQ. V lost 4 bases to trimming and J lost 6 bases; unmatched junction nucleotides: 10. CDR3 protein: CASSYTGTGSGEQYF. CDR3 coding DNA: TGTGCCAGCAGCTACACCGGGACAGGGAGCGGCGAGCAGTACTTC. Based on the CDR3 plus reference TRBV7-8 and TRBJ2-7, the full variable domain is GAGVSQSPRYKVAKRGQDVALRCDPISGHVSLFWYQQALGQGPEFLTYFQNEAQLDKSGLPSDRFFAERPEGSVSTLKIQRTQQEDSAVYLCASSYTGTGSGEQYFGPGTRLTVT.

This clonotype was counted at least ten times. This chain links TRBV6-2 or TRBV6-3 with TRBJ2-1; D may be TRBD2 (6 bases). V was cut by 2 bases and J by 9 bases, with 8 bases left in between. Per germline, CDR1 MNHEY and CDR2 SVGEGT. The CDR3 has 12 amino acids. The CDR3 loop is CASSYRGSEQFF. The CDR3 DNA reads TGTGCCAGCAGTTACCGGGGGAGTGAGCAGTTCTTC.

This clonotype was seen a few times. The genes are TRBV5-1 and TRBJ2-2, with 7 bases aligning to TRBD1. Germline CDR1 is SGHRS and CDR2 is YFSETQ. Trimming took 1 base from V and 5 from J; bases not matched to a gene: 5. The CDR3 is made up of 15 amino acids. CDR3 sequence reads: CASSLIIRGTGELFF. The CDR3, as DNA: TGCGCCAGCAGCTTGATTATCAGGGGGACCGGGGAGCTGTTTTTT.

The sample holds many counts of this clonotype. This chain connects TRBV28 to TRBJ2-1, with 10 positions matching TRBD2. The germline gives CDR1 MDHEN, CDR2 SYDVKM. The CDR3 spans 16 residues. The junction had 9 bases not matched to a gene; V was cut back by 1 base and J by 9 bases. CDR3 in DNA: TGTGCCAGCAGTTTATATCGGCTAGCGGGAGAGGGTGAGCAGTTCTTC. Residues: CASSLYRLAGEGEQFF. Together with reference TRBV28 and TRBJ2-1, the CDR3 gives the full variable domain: DVKVTQSSRYLVKRTGEKVFLECVQDMDHENMFWYRQDPGLGLRLIYFSYDVKMKEKGDIPEGYSVSREKKERFSLILESASTNQTSMYLCASSLYRLAGEGEQFFGPGTRLTVL.

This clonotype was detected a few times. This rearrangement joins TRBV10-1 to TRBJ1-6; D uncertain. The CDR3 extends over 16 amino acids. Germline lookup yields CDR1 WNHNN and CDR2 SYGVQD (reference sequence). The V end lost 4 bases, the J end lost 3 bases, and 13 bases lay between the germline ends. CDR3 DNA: TGCGCCAGCAGTGTTTGGCCGATGGTCTATAATTCACCCCTCCACTTT. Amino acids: CASSVWPMVYNSPLHF.